A selection of T cell receptor beta chains follows, all from one sample in a study of T cell responses to AZD1222 COVID-19 vaccine. Sequencing was performed with immunoSEQ multiplex PCR; in TCRdb, only in-frame clones are kept and a portion is missing. Among some 140,000 clones, around nine tenths were seen once, and the ten largest hold 5% to 6.5%. The sample consisted of peripheral blood, taken on day 0 of AZD1222 vaccination. These TCRs come from an adult in good health. The CDR3 runs from the conserved cysteine through the conserved F or W. Clone sizes are given selectively: once, few, many, or a class where the clone is expanded.

.	TRBJ1-1	TRBV4-3	13	CASSPGRDTEAFF
medium-sized	TRBJ1-6	TRBV7-3	14	CASSLTGVNSPLHF
.	TRBJ2-2	TRBV5-1	16	CASSLGRGRYTGELFF
.	TRBJ2-1	TRBV7-9	15	CASSLEGSSYNEQFF
.	TRBJ2-1	TRBV5-1	14	CASSSSGYYNEQFF
.	TRBJ2-5	TRBV5-6	15	CASSLRTLYTHTQYF
.	TRBJ1-4	TRBV27	15	CASSARQGEGEKLFF
.	TRBJ1-1	TRBV6-1	13	CASSDTTFTEAFF
.	TRBJ2-2	TRBV7-6	17	CASSLPKAGGPLRELFF
few	TRBJ2-1	TRBV19	13	CASSIRGYNEQFF
few	TRBJ1-4	TRBV19	16	CASSIGQGRMGEKLFF
.	TRBJ1-1	TRBV11-2	12	CASSFYPGEAFF
.	TRBJ2-1	TRBV7-9	12	CASSLANNEQFF
once	TRBJ1-6	TRBV7-9	15	CASSLEWGHNSPLHF
.	TRBJ2-7	TRBV7-9	14	CASSRAGQSYEQYF
.	TRBJ2-4	TRBV19	16	CASSIWGAGVDNIQYF
.	TRBJ1-2	TRBV18	13	CASSPRGDYGYTF
.	TRBJ2-7	TRBV10-3	20	CAISESRGGRVAQRSYEQYF
.	TRBJ1-6	TRBV19	13	CATGDRVPSPLHF
once	TRBJ2-2	TRBV19	17	CASSILGQGANTGELFF
.	TRBJ2-7	TRBV11-3	15	CASTPLRGAVGEQYF
.	TRBJ2-7	TRBV28	16	CASNMTPHSSSYEQYF
.	TRBJ2-7	TRBV6-5	11	CASSPGREQYF
.	TRBJ1-5	TRBV14	14	CASSQGTGFGPQHF
.	TRBJ1-5	TRBV30	14	CAWSVKTADQPQHF
.	TRBJ2-7	TRBV27	15	CASSFFLGSNYEQYF
.	TRBJ2-5	TRBV7-6	15	CASSKRDRGWETQYF
.	TRBJ2-1	TRBV12-3/TRBV12-4	11	CASSHRGEQFF
.	TRBJ2-1	TRBV9	17	CASSPRTSGRAGDEQFF
.	TRBJ2-3	TRBV4-3	16	CASSQEGRRGTDTQYF
.	TRBJ1-4	TRBV7-9	14	CASSPGQVNEKLFF
.	TRBJ2-7	TRBV7-2	13	CASSLGGTYEQYF
.	TRBJ2-3	TRBV11-3	13	CASSLDLQDTQYF
few	TRBJ2-1	TRBV4-3	15	CASSRDARGAVEQFF
once	TRBJ1-2	TRBV16	14	CASSQEGPSYGYTF
.	TRBJ2-4	TRBV5-1	14	CASSSGQARNIQYF
.	TRBJ1-6	TRBV25-1	15	CASSELTGSNSPLHF
.	TRBJ2-1	TRBV18	12	CASGSRYNEQFF
.	TRBJ1-6	TRBV30	14	CACRRAGSGSPLHF
.	TRBJ2-1	TRBV6-5	16	CASSYSISSSYNEQFF
.	TRBJ1-2	TRBV28	15	CASSLSGLGSYGYTF
.	TRBJ2-5	TRBV3-1/TRBV3-2	16	CASSRRRAGGRETQYF
.	TRBJ2-1	TRBV9	14	CASHPGLAGSEQFF
.	TRBJ2-2	TRBV7-3	18	CASSLMSGLAANTGELFF
.	TRBJ2-1	TRBV3-1/TRBV3-2	17	CASSQEAPWTGPNEQFF
.	TRBJ1-3	TRBV3-1/TRBV3-2	17	CASSQDVRFVSGNTIYF
.	TRBJ2-1	TRBV6-2/TRBV6-3	16	CASSYPGLAGIDEQFF